This TCR beta chain was recorded in a study of T cell repertoires in cytomegalovirus infection. TCRdb re-derived calls from the reads in MiXCR, one entry per CDR3 protein. The sample has a few hundred thousand distinct CDR3 sequences, approximately 40% seen once. A note on this clonotype: Antigen unknown.

V shed 5 bases, J shed 4 bases, and the junction held 5 bases outside the gene matches. The length of the CDR3 is 16 residues. Germline lookup yields CDR1 SGHVS and CDR2 FQNEAQ. The sequencing used cultured PBMCs, collected from culture after CMV antigen stimulation. The sequence was obtained from a human donor in good health (CMV status not recorded). Some clones in this sample may be carry-over from other donors' samples. The J gene is TRBJ2-1, the V gene TRBV7-8, with 13 positions matching TRBD2. This CDR3 reads CASSILAGGPYNEQFF. The CDR3 DNA reads as TGTGCCAGCAGCATACTAGCGGGAGGGCCTTACAATGAGCAGTTCTTC.